The rows below give T cell receptor beta chains drawn from one sample of a study of post-analysis software for immune sequencing data. MiXCR, applied by TCRdb to the PCR reads, yields one record per CDR3 protein. The table includes roughly 410,000 distinct CDR3 sequences, roughly 38% detected once. Sequenced sample: blood. These receptors came from a girl between 10 and 17 years old with multiple sclerosis. The CDR3 runs from the conserved cysteine through the conserved F or W. The order of the fields is J gene, clone size, D gene, V gene, CDR3 DNA, CDR3 protein. D genes are given only for firm matches. The listing skips clone size in some rows; elsewhere it reads once, few, many or a size class.

J: TRBJ2-1
size: -
D: -
V: TRBV6-4
DNA: TGTGCCAGCAGTGAATTCCCAGGCCCTAGCTCCTACAATGAGCAGTTCTTC
CDR3: CASSEFPGPSSYNEQFF

J: TRBJ2-7
size: many
D: TRBD1
V: TRBV6-5
DNA: TGTGCCAGCAGACGGACAGGTTTTCTCTACGAGCAGTACTTC
CDR3: CASRRTGFLYEQYF

J: TRBJ2-7
size: few
D: -
V: TRBV28
DNA: TGTGCCAGCAGTCCGCTAGGGTTATCCTACGAGCAGTACTTC
CDR3: CASSPLGLSYEQYF

J: TRBJ2-7
size: -
D: -
V: TRBV15
DNA: TGTGCCACCAGCCCCGGGGGACGCGAGCAGTACTTC
CDR3: CATSPGGREQYF

J: TRBJ2-3
size: -
D: -
V: TRBV12-3/TRBV12-4
DNA: TGTGCCAGCAATCACGTAGACGCAGATACGCAGTATTTT
CDR3: CASNHVDADTQYF

J: TRBJ2-7
size: -
D: -
V: TRBV20-1
DNA: TGCAGTGCTAGAGATCTGGTTGACTCGGGGTACGAGCAGTACTTC
CDR3: CSARDLVDSGYEQYF

J: TRBJ2-5
size: few
D: -
V: TRBV2
DNA: TGTGCCAGCAGTGAAATAAAGGGGCGGAGGTACTTC
CDR3: CASSEIKGRRYF

J: TRBJ2-1
size: few
D: TRBD2
V: TRBV3-1
DNA: TGTGCCAGCAGCCAGGACCTAGCGGGGGGCCACAATGAGCAGTTCTTC
CDR3: CASSQDLAGGHNEQFF

J: TRBJ1-1
size: few
D: TRBD1
V: TRBV12-3/TRBV12-4
DNA: TGTGCCAGCAGTTCGCAGGGGGCGGCTGAAGCTTTCTTT
CDR3: CASSSQGAAEAFF

J: TRBJ2-3
size: -
D: TRBD2
V: TRBV6-5
DNA: TGTGCCAGCAGCTCACCGGGGGAGGGACTTACGCAGTATTTT
CDR3: CASSSPGEGLTQYF

J: TRBJ1-4
size: -
D: -
V: TRBV4-3
DNA: TGCGCCAGCAGCCAAGCTCCATACAGCGTTCGGCTATCGGATGAAAAACTGTTTTTT
CDR3: CASSQAPYSVRLSDEKLFF

J: TRBJ2-1
size: -
D: -
V: TRBV7-9
DNA: TGTGCCGGCAGCCCAACAGGTTACAATGAGCAGTTCTTC
CDR3: CAGSPTGYNEQFF

J: TRBJ1-2
size: -
D: -
V: TRBV20-1
DNA: TGCAGTGCTAGAGGAGGACCGGGCCTGACGGGCGGCTACACCTTC
CDR3: CSARGGPGLTGGYTF

J: TRBJ1-5
size: -
D: -
V: TRBV2
DNA: TGTGCCAGCAGTGAAGCACGGGGCAGGGTGAAACAGCCCCAGCATTTT
CDR3: CASSEARGRVKQPQHF